These T cell receptor beta chains were read from a single sample in a study of blood T cell repertoires in COVID-19. Here immunoSEQ multiplex PCR was the method, and the copy in TCRdb shows in-frame clones only, minus some. Counted here are around 180,000 clones, less than 90% occurring once; the ten biggest clones make up around 25%. Sequenced: peripheral blood. Receptors originate from a man in his sixties with acute or convalescent COVID-19. Each CDR3 is given with its conserved first and last residue. Fields, in order: J gene, V gene, D gene, clone size, CDR3 protein, CDR3 DNA. D genes are given only for firm matches. Clone size, where shown, is once, few, many, or a class for clones that have expanded.

TRBJ2-1 | TRBV11-3 | TRBD2 | - | CASSLARSGGEQFF | TGTGCCAGCAGCTTAGCTCGTAGCGGGGGTGAGCAGTTCTTC
TRBJ1-3 | TRBV18 | - | - | CASSPQTGGRGNTIYF | TGTGCCAGCTCACCCCAGACTGGGGGCAGGGGAAACACCATATATTTT
TRBJ1-1 | TRBV5-1 | - | once | CASRVGGFTEAFF | TGCGCCAGCCGCGTTGGAGGGTTCACTGAAGCTTTCTTT
TRBJ2-1 | TRBV5-1 | TRBD2 | - | CASSFTGTSGINEQFF | TGCGCCAGCAGCTTCACCGGGACTAGCGGGATAAACGAGCAGTTCTTC
TRBJ1-2 | TRBV6-5 | TRBD1 | - | CASSYGTGVAYGYTF | TGTGCCAGCAGTTACGGGACAGGGGTTGCCTATGGCTACACCTTC
TRBJ1-2 | TRBV5-1 | TRBD1 | - | CASSFSLGTGGKYGYTF | TGCGCCAGCAGCTTCTCCCTCGGGACAGGGGGCAAATATGGCTACACCTTC
TRBJ1-3 | TRBV6-6 | - | once | CASSYRGAHSGNTIYF | TGTGCCAGCAGTTACAGGGGCGCACACTCTGGAAACACCATATATTTT
TRBJ1-2 | TRBV29-1 | TRBD1 | - | CSVGDSGANYGYTF | TGCAGCGTCGGGGACAGCGGAGCTAACTATGGCTACACCTTC
TRBJ1-2 | TRBV20-1 | - | - | CSASRGGSEGYTF | TGCAGTGCCAGTCGGGGGGGCTCTGAGGGCTACACCTTC
TRBJ1-2 | TRBV18 | TRBD1 | - | CASSLMDRSNYGYTF | TGTGCCAGCTCACTTATGGACAGGTCTAACTATGGCTACACCTTC
TRBJ1-5 | TRBV19 | - | - | CASTDRRHQPQHF | TGTGCCAGTACTGACAGGCGACATCAGCCCCAGCATTTT
TRBJ2-7 | TRBV2 | TRBD1 | - | CASSTDRADYEQYF | TGTGCCAGCAGTACGGACAGGGCGGACTACGAGCAGTACTTC
TRBJ1-6 | TRBV6-2/TRBV6-3 | TRBD1 | - | CASSQGQGFLPLHF | TGTGCCAGCAGCCAGGGACAGGGGTTTTTACCCCTCCACTTT
TRBJ1-2 | TRBV5-4 | TRBD1 | - | CASSSPGTGYGYTF | TGTGCCAGCAGCTCCCCCGGGACAGGATATGGCTACACCTTC
TRBJ1-5 | TRBV12-3/TRBV12-4 | - | - | CASSFSHSQPQHF | TGTGCCAGCAGTTTCAGCCACAGCCAGCCCCAGCATTTT
TRBJ2-3 | TRBV5-1 | - | - | CASSLGTAPSTDTQYF | TGCGCCAGCAGCTTGGGGACAGCACCTTCGACAGATACGCAGTATTTT
TRBJ1-4 | TRBV6-5 | - | few | CASSTRGGNEKLFF | TGTGCCAGCAGCACCAGAGGGGGAAATGAAAAACTGTTTTTT
TRBJ1-5 | TRBV5-8 | TRBD1 | - | CASSVVTGGYQPQHF | TGTGCCAGCAGCGTTGTGACAGGGGGCTATCAGCCCCAGCATTTT
TRBJ2-3 | TRBV24-1 | TRBD2 | - | CATSDGGVTDTQYF | TGTGCCACCAGTGATGGGGGGGTGACAGATACGCAGTATTTT
TRBJ2-2 | TRBV5-1 | - | - | CASSLGGPDTGELFF | TGCGCCAGCAGCTTGGGGGGGCCGGACACCGGGGAGCTGTTTTTT
TRBJ1-2 | TRBV20-1 | TRBD1 | once | CSASGEPRGVGGYTF | TGCAGTGCTAGTGGGGAACCCAGGGGGGTAGGTGGCTACACCTTC
TRBJ1-1 | TRBV6-5 | - | - | CASNIERQAFF | TGTGCCAGCAATATCGAGAGGCAAGCTTTCTTT
TRBJ2-1 | TRBV10-3 | TRBD1 | - | CAIRGDRANEQFF | TGTGCCATCAGAGGGGACAGGGCCAATGAGCAGTTCTTC
TRBJ2-4 | TRBV15 | TRBD1 | - | CATSRQTDRGARNVQYF | TGTGCCACCAGCAGACAAACTGACAGGGGCGCGCGAAACGTTCAGTACTTC
TRBJ2-3 | TRBV10-3 | TRBD1 | once | CAISGGRGTDTQYF | TGTGCCATCAGTGGGGGCAGGGGGACAGATACGCAGTATTTT
TRBJ1-4 | TRBV30 | - | - | CAWRLPRGGLGKLFF | TGTGCCTGGAGACTCCCCCGGGGGGGACTGGGAAAACTGTTTTTT
TRBJ1-2 | TRBV6-6 | - | - | CASSTRRDYGYTF | TGTGCCAGCAGTACAAGACGGGACTATGGCTACACCTTC
TRBJ1-1 | TRBV29-1 | - | - | CSVVNFESFF | TGCAGCGTTGTTAATTTTGAGTCTTTCTTT
TRBJ2-7 | TRBV3-1/TRBV3-2 | TRBD1 | - | CASSLTGAYEQYF | TGTGCCAGCAGCTTAACAGGGGCCTACGAGCAGTACTTC
TRBJ1-5 | TRBV30 | - | - | CAWSGQINQPQHF | TGTGCCTGGAGTGGACAGATTAATCAGCCCCAGCATTTT
TRBJ2-3 | TRBV24-1 | TRBD2 | - | CATSDLRGGLDTQYF | TGTGCCACCAGTGATTTGCGGGGGGGCTTAGATACGCAGTATTTT
TRBJ2-5 | TRBV25-1 | - | - | CASTRGTRERETQYF | TGTGCCAGCACACGCGGGACTCGGGAGAGGGAGACCCAGTACTTC
TRBJ2-7 | TRBV18 | TRBD1 | - | CASSRETGVEQYF | TGTGCCAGCTCAAGAGAGACAGGGGTCGAGCAGTACTTC
TRBJ1-2 | TRBV11-2 | TRBD1 | - | CASSLAGRGRAFF | TGTGCCAGCAGCTTAGCGGGCAGGGGGCGGGCATTCTTC
TRBJ2-7 | TRBV4-1 | TRBD2 | - | CASSQVTLAGSYEQYF | TGCGCCAGCAGCCAAGTAACCCTAGCGGGATCCTACGAGCAGTACTTC
TRBJ2-1 | TRBV4-3 | TRBD2 | - | CASSQDFERDYNEQFF | TGCGCCAGCAGCCAAGATTTCGAGCGGGACTACAATGAGCAGTTCTTC
TRBJ2-1 | TRBV11-3 | TRBD1 | few | CASTPTGTGAYNEQFF | TGTGCCAGCACCCCGACCGGGACAGGGGCCTACAATGAGCAGTTCTTC
TRBJ1-6 | TRBV4-1 | TRBD1 | - | CASSQGDRDSPLHF | TGCGCCAGCAGCCAAGGGGACAGGGACTCACCCCTCCACTTT
TRBJ1-1 | TRBV7-8 | - | once | CASSLGGGTEAFF | TGTGCCAGCAGCTTAGGGGGGGGCACTGAAGCTTTCTTT
TRBJ1-2 | TRBV29-1 | - | - | CSVELSPTIYGYTF | TGCAGCGTTGAACTTAGCCCTACAATCTATGGCTACACCTTC
TRBJ2-1 | TRBV5-8 | TRBD1 | once | CASSPGQGSADEQFF | TGTGCCAGCAGCCCAGGACAGGGCTCCGCAGATGAGCAGTTCTTC
TRBJ1-2 | TRBV24-1 | TRBD1 | - | CATSDSQGARGYTF | TGTGCCACCAGTGATTCCCAGGGGGCGCGGGGCTACACCTTC
TRBJ1-3 | TRBV19 | - | - | CASKRDATGNTIYF | TGTGCCAGTAAGCGGGACGCTACTGGAAACACCATATATTTT
TRBJ2-3 | TRBV6-4 | - | - | CASSGATGDTQYF | TGTGCCAGCAGTGGGGCAACAGGGGATACGCAGTATTTT
TRBJ2-7 | TRBV27 | TRBD2 | - | CASSPGTSGRFFSYEQYF | TGTGCCAGCAGTCCGGGGACTAGCGGGAGGTTTTTCTCCTACGAGCAGTACTTC
TRBJ2-2 | TRBV19 | TRBD2 | - | CASSISAGVAGKGELFF | TGTGCCAGTAGTATATCTGCGGGAGTAGCGGGGAAGGGGGAGCTGTTTTTT